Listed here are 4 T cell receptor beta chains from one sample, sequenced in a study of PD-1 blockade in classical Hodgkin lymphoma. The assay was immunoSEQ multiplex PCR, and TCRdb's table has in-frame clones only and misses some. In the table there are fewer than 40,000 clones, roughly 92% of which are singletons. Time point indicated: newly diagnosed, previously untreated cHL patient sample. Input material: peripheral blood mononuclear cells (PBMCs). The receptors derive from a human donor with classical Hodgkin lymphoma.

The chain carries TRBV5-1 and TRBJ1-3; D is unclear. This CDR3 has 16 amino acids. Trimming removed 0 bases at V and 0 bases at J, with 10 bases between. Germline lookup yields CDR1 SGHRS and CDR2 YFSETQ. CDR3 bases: TGCGCCAGCAGCTTGGGAGGCAGCACCTCTGGAAACACCATATATTTT. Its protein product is CASSLGGSTSGNTIYF.

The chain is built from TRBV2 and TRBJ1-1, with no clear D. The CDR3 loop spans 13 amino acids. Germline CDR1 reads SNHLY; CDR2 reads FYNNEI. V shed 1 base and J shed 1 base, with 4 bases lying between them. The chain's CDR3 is CASSEVENTEAFF. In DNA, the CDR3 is TGTGCCAGCAGTGAAGTGGAGAACACTGAAGCTTTCTTT. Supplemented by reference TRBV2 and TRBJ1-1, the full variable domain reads EPEVTQTPSHQVTQMGQEVILRCVPISNHLYFYWYRQILGQKVEFLVSFYNNEISEKSEIFDDQFSVERPDGSNFTLKIRSTKLEDSAMYFCASSEVENTEAFFGQGTRLTVV.

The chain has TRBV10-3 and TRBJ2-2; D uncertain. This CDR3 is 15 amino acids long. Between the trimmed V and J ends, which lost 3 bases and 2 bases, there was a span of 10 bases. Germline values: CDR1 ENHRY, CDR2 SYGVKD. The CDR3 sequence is CAISDLPSNTGELFF. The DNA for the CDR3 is TGTGCCATCAGTGACCTCCCCAGTAACACCGGGGAGCTGTTTTTT.

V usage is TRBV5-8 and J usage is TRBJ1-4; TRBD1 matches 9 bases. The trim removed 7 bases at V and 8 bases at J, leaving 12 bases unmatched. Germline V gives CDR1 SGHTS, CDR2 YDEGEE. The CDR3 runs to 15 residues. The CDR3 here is CASAATGGHGEKLFF. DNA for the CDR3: TGTGCCAGCGCTGCGACAGGGGGGCACGGAGAAAAACTGTTTTTT.